This T cell receptor beta chain is from a study of Graves' ophthalmopathy and Graves' hyperthyroidism. Deletions cut 0 bases from V and 7 bases from J, with 13 bases between. The CDR3 length is 14 residues. Germline lookup yields CDR1 KGHSH and CDR2 LQKENI. As the template, RNA transcripts were used to amplify TCR beta CDR3 regions. HTBI primers were employed in first-round RT-PCR, then a second-round multiplex PCR followed. TCRdb called the multiplex PCR reads again in MiXCR, with one record for every CDR3 protein. The data show about 620,000 distinct CDR3 sequences, 22% seen once. Clinical symptoms, serum thyroxine, TRAb, thyroid ultrasound and orbital computed tomography were relied on for diagnosis. This clonotype was picked up many times. Its antigen is as yet unknown. Notes on the study in general: Blood shared most expanded thyroid clonotypes above 0.001 frequency.

The clonotype was recovered from a young woman with stable Graves' hyperthyroidism. Some clones in this sample may be carry-over from other donors' samples. The source material was peripheral blood. V usage is TRBV18 and J usage is TRBJ2-7; D gene unclear. DNA for the CDR3: TGTGCCAGCTCACCACCGACCGCCTTTTCGGAGCAGTACTTC. Encoded protein: CASSPPTAFSEQYF.